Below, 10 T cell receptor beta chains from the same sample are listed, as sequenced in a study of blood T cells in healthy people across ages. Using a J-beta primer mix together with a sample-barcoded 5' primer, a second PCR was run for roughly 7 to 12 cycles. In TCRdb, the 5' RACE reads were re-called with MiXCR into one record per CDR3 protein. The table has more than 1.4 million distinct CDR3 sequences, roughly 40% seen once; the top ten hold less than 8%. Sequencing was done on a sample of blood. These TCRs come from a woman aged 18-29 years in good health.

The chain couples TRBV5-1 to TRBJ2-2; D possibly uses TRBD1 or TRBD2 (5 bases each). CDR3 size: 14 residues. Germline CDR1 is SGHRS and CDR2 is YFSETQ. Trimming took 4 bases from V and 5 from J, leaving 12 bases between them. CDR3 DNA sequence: TGCGCCAGCAGCGACGGGGCCTCAACCGGGGAGCTGTTTTTT. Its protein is CASSDGASTGELFF.

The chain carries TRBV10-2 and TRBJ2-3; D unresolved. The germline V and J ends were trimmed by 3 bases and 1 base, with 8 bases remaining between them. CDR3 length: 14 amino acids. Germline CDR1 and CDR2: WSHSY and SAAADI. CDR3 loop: CASSEASRTDTQYF. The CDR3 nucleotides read TGCGCCAGCAGTGAAGCGAGTCGCACAGATACGCAGTATTTT.

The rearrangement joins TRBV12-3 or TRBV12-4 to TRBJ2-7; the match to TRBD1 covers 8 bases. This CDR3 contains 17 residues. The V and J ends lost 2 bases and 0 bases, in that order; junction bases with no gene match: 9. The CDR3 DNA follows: TGTGCCAGCAGTTTACGACTCGGGACAGGCAGCTCCTACGAGCAGTACTTC. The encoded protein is CASSLRLGTGSSYEQYF.

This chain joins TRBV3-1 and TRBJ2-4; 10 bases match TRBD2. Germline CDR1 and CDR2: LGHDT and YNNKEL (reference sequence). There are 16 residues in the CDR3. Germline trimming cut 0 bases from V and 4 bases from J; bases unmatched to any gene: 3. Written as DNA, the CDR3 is TGTGCCAGCAGCCAAGAAGGACTAGCGGTAAAAAACATTCAGTACTTC. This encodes CASSQEGLAVKNIQYF.

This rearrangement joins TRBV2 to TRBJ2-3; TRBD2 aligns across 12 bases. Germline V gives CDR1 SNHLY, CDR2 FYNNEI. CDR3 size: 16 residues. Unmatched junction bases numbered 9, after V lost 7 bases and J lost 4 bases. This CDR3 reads CASTPGLAGIADTQYF. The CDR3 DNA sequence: TGTGCCAGCACCCCGGGACTAGCGGGCATCGCAGATACGCAGTATTTT.

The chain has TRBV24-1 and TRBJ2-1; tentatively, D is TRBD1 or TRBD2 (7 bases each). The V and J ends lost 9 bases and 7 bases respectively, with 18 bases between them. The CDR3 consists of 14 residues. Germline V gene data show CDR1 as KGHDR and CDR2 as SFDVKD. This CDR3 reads CATGGGGGINEQFF. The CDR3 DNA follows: TGTGCCACCGGTGGGGGAGGGGGCATTAATGAGCAGTTCTTC.

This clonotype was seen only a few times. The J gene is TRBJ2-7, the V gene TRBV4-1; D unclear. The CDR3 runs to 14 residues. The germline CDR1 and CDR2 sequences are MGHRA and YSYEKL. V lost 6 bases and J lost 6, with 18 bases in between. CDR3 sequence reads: CASSPGLGRGEQYF. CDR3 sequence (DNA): TGCGCCAGCAGTCCAGGCCTTGGTCGCGGCGAGCAGTACTTC.

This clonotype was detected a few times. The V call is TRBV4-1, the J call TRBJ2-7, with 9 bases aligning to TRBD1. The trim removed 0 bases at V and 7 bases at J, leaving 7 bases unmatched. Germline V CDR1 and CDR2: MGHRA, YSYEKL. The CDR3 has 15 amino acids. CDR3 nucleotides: TGCGCCAGCAGCCAAGATATACAGGGGGCGGGGGAGCAGTACTTC. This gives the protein CASSQDIQGAGEQYF.

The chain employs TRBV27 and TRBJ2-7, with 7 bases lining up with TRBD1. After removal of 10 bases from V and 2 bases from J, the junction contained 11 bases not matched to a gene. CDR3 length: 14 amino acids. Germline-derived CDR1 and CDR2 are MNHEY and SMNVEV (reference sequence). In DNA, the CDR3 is TGTGCCACCTCGAGGACAGGCCGTACCTACGAGCAGTACTTC. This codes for CATSRTGRTYEQYF.

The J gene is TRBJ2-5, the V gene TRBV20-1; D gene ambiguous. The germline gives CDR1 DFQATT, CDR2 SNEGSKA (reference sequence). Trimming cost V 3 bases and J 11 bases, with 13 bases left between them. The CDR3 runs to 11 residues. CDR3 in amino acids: CSARKGWAQYF. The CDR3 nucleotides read TGCAGTGCTAGGAAGGGCTGGGCTCAGTACTTC.